A single sample gave rise to the 29 T cell receptor beta chains below, sequenced in a study of beta chain features in type 1 diabetes. The study's findings and limits: In every one of the four CD4+ subsets, TCRB CDR3s were moderately but significantly shorter in Type 1 diabetes patients.

The authors reverse transcribed all of the isolated RNA, so sequencing captured expressed TCRB transcripts. Generated by immunoSEQ multiplex PCR, the TCRdb table keeps only in-frame clones and is missing some. The sample contains about 650,000 clones, around an eighth of which appear only once. No cognate antigen is known for these TCRs. Sequencing was done on a sample of naive CD4+ T cells from blood. Receptors originate from a man younger than 45 with type 1 diabetes.

The J gene is TRBJ1-2, the V gene TRBV13; TRBD1 agrees at 12 bases. There are 15 residues in the CDR3. V gave up 6 bases and J gave up 4 bases; unmatched junction bases: 6. Germline V gene sequence: CDR1 PRHDT, CDR2 FYEKMQ (reference sequence). The DNA of the CDR3 is TGTGCCAGCAGAGGCCGGGACAGGGGGCCCTATGGCTACACCTTC. The encoded protein is CASRGRDRGPYGYTF.

Only a few counts were recorded for this clone. V gene TRBV6-1 combines with J gene TRBJ2-7, with D possibly being TRBD2 (6 bases). This CDR3 has 15 residues. Trimming pared 6 bases from V and 5 bases from J, leaving 20 bases between. CDR1 MNHNS and CDR2 SASEGT come from the germline V gene. CDR3 loop: CASRGTGTVFDEQYF. The CDR3 coding sequence is TGTGCCAGCAGGGGAACCGGGACTGTATTTGACGAGCAGTACTTC.

V is TRBV9 and J is TRBJ1-6; weak D call: TRBD1 (6 bases). The V gene lost 3 bases and the J gene lost 7 bases, with 14 bases spanning the gap. The CDR3 runs to 15 residues. The germline V gene encodes CDR1 SGDLS and CDR2 YYNGEE. CDR3 coding DNA: TGTGCCAGCAGCGGTGGACAGCCAGTGAATTCACCCCTCCACTTT. It is translated as CASSGGQPVNSPLHF.

V and J are TRBV7-2 and TRBJ2-5; D may be TRBD2 (5 bases). The CDR3 extends over 13 amino acids. CDR1 SGHTA and CDR2 FQGNSA come from the germline V gene. V was trimmed by 2 bases and J by 3 bases, leaving 7 bases between them. CDR3 nucleotides: TGTGCCAGCAGCTTATACGGGGAAGAGACCCAGTACTTC. This translates into CASSLYGEETQYF.

This chain connects TRBV7-2 to TRBJ2-7, with TRBD1 identical over 8 bases. V was clipped by 6 bases and J by 3 bases; unmatched bases: 10. The germline V gene has CDR1 SGHTA and CDR2 FQGNSA. The CDR3 spans 15 residues. The CDR3 loop is CASSPIPGQVYEQYF. The CDR3 DNA is TGTGCCAGCAGTCCAATACCGGGACAGGTCTACGAGCAGTACTTC.

CDR3 residues: CASSLEMNTEAFF. DNA of the CDR3: TGTGCCAGCAGTCTTGAAATGAACACTGAAGCTTTCTTT. The chain has TRBV6-5 and TRBJ1-1; D unclear. Germline V lookup: CDR1 MNHEY, CDR2 SVGAGI. This CDR3 region has 13 residues. Trimming cost V 5 bases and J 0 bases, with 7 bases left between them.

The rearrangement uses TRBV7-2 and TRBJ2-5; either TRBD1 or TRBD2 may fit D (5 bases each). V was shortened by 5 bases and J by 5 bases, with 15 bases between the two germline ends. CDR1 is SGHTA and CDR2 is FQGNSA in the germline V gene. The CDR3 spans 14 residues. CDR3 in DNA: TGTGCCAGCAGCCTCCTGGGGGATACCGAGACCCAGTACTTC. It is translated as CASSLLGDTETQYF.

As to this clone: Other DNA sequences in this specimen translate into the identical CDR3. V usage is TRBV2 and J usage is TRBJ2-5, with a tentative D call TRBD1 (5 bases). The CDR3 is made up of 11 amino acids. Germline lookup yields CDR1 SNHLY and CDR2 FYNNEI. V shed 7 bases and J shed 4 bases, with 7 bases lying between them. DNA for the CDR3: TGTGCCAGCACAGGGTTAGAGACCCAGTACTTC. Residues: CASTGLETQYF.

This clone was counted a few times. The chain has TRBV30 and TRBJ2-2; unclear D gene. Trimming stripped 0 bases from V and 0 bases from J, with 11 bases between. The CDR3 covers 16 residues. Germline values: CDR1 GTSNPN, CDR2 SVGIG (reference sequence). The CDR3 protein is CAWSVHLVPNTGELFF. As DNA, the CDR3 is TGTGCCTGGAGTGTACACTTGGTCCCGAACACCGGGGAGCTGTTTTTT.

The chain links TRBV14 to TRBJ2-4; a possible D gene is TRBD1 (5 bases). Per germline, CDR1 SGHDN and CDR2 FVKESK. This CDR3 contains 14 residues. V was trimmed by 3 bases and J by 6 bases, leaving 12 bases between them. CDR3 sequence reads: CASSHTGRVNIQYF. In DNA, the CDR3 is TGTGCCAGCAGCCATACAGGCAGGGTAAACATTCAGTACTTC.

In this sample, this clone turned up a few times. The chain combines TRBV23-1 with TRBJ1-4; 12 bases match TRBD1. TRBV23-1 is classed as an ORF, of uncertain function. Germline trimming cut 4 bases from V and 8 bases from J; bases unmatched to any gene: 5. The CDR3 runs to 15 residues. CDR3 in DNA: TGCGCCAGCAGTCCAGGGACAGGGGGCGAGGAAAAACTGTTTTTT. Protein: CASSPGTGGEEKLFF.

This clone was seen more than once but under ten times. The rearrangement joins TRBV18 to TRBJ2-1, with D tentatively TRBD2 (5 bases). The CDR3 is 15 residues long. The germline V gene encodes CDR1 KGHSH and CDR2 LQKENI. Between the trimmed V and J ends, which lost 2 bases and 0 bases, there was a span of 8 bases. The CDR3 region is CASSPEGSSYNEQFF. The CDR3 DNA reads as TGTGCCAGCTCACCAGAAGGGAGCTCCTACAATGAGCAGTTCTTC.

A word on this clone: Mismatch with germline at one junction end may stem from a read error. The chain links TRBV4-1 to TRBJ2-1; 9 bases agree with TRBD1. Germline values: CDR1 MGHRA, CDR2 YSYEKL. The CDR3 has 15 amino acids. CDR3 sequence: CASTLSLLETGGTVF. CDR3 bases: TGCGCCAGCACCCTTTCCCTACTTGAGACAGGGGGAACGGTCTTC.

This clone was seen a few times. The chain is built from TRBV30 and TRBJ2-1; 14 nucleotides align to TRBD2. This CDR3 spans 16 amino acids. Germline loops: CDR1 GTSNPN, CDR2 SVGIG (reference sequence). V shed 2 bases and J 12 bases; nucleotides not matched to a gene: 12. CDR3 protein: CAWSPGLAGGSFRQFF. In nucleotides, the CDR3 is TGTGCCTGGAGTCCCGGACTAGCGGGGGGAAGTTTCAGGCAGTTCTTC.

This clone was detected a few times. The chain couples TRBV29-1 to TRBJ1-1; D ambiguous. The germline V and J ends were trimmed by 8 bases and 3 bases, with 16 bases remaining between them. Germline V gene sequence: CDR1 SQVTM, CDR2 ANQGSEA. The CDR3 runs 13 residues. The CDR3 is CSPSEMWDTEAFF. CDR3 in DNA: TGCAGCCCCAGTGAGATGTGGGACACTGAAGCTTTCTTT.

In this sample, this clone turned up a few times. The V call is TRBV30, the J call TRBJ1-2; no clear D. Germline CDR1 is GTSNPN and CDR2 is SVGIG (reference sequence). V lost 8 bases and J 2 bases, leaving 18 bases between the germline ends. The CDR3 totals 14 residues. CDR3 sequence reads: CARRPSGVNYGYTF. CDR3 in DNA: TGTGCCCGCCGACCTTCGGGCGTAAACTATGGCTACACCTTC.

This chain uses TRBV6-5 with TRBJ1-6; possibly TRBD1 for D (5 bases). The CDR3 spans 16 residues. Germline assignment: CDR1 MNHEY and CDR2 SVGAGI. V was trimmed by 0 bases and J by 4 bases, leaving 10 bases between them. The CDR3 region is CASSYSTGAYNSPLHF. In DNA form, the CDR3 reads TGTGCCAGCAGTTACTCTACAGGTGCTTATAATTCACCCCTCCACTTT.

In this sample, this clone turned up a few times. The chain links TRBV30 to TRBJ2-7; TRBD2 matches at 9 bases. There are 14 residues in the CDR3. The V gene's germline CDR1 is GTSNPN and CDR2 SVGIG (reference sequence). J was trimmed by 3 bases and V by 3 bases; bases with no gene match: 6. The chain's CDR3 is CAWRVSGGFYEQYF. The CDR3, as DNA: TGTGCCTGGAGGGTCAGCGGGGGGTTCTACGAGCAGTACTTC.

The chain is built from TRBV2 and TRBJ2-2; perhaps TRBD1 as D (5 bases). Trimming left V 5 bases short and J 0 bases short, with 10 bases between. The CDR3 is made up of 15 amino acids. In germline, CDR1 is SNHLY, CDR2 FYNNEI. The CDR3 region is CASSTGYANTGELFF. The DNA for the CDR3 is TGTGCCAGCAGTACAGGTTACGCGAACACCGGGGAGCTGTTTTTT.

This clone was picked up a small number of times. The chain uses TRBV5-1 and TRBJ1-1; D may be TRBD1 (5 bases). The V and J ends lost 2 bases and 3 bases respectively, with 11 bases between them. This CDR3 contains 14 residues. Germline values: CDR1 SGHRS, CDR2 YFSETQ. CDR3 loop: CASSFDTGYTEAFF. CDR3 sequence (DNA): TGCGCCAGCAGCTTTGACACAGGTTACACTGAAGCTTTCTTT.

The V call is TRBV6-5, the J call TRBJ1-6; TRBD1 aligns across 7 bases. The CDR3 is 15 residues long. V lost 2 bases and J lost 10; bases outside the gene matches: 8. The germline CDR1 and CDR2 sequences are MNHEY and SVGAGI. The CDR3 coding sequence is TGTGCCAGCAGTTACGGGACAGCCATTGGGTCACCCCTCCACTTT. Its translation: CASSYGTAIGSPLHF.

This rearrangement joins TRBV7-2 to TRBJ1-3; no clear D gene. In germline, CDR1 is SGHTA, CDR2 FQGNSA. Trimming took off 1 base at V and 2 bases at J, with 12 bases between the two ends. The CDR3 length is 16 residues. The CDR3 protein is CASSLGQRTTGNTIYF. The CDR3 nucleotides read TGTGCCAGCAGCTTAGGGCAGCGGACGACTGGAAACACCATATATTTT.

The J gene is TRBJ1-1, the V gene TRBV9; D is uncertain. The CDR3 has 14 residues. With 0 bases removed from V and 8 bases from J, the gap between germline ends came to 14 bases. Germline CDR1 is SGDLS and CDR2 is YYNGEE. The CDR3 bases are TGTGCCAGCAGCGTAGCTCCGACGTCCGAGGAAGCTTTCTTT. Translating gives CASSVAPTSEEAFF.

This clone has more than one count but fewer than ten. V usage is TRBV2 and J usage is TRBJ2-1; tentatively, D is TRBD2 (5 bases). The V end lost 0 bases, the J end lost 1 base, and 7 bases lay between the germline ends. This CDR3 region has 15 residues. Per the germline V gene, CDR1 is SNHLY and CDR2 is FYNNEI. CDR3 region: CASSEASGSYNEQFF. The CDR3, as DNA: TGTGCCAGCAGTGAAGCGTCGGGGTCCTACAATGAGCAGTTCTTC.

The rearrangement uses TRBV6-4 and TRBJ2-3, with no clear D. This CDR3 has 13 residues. V gave up 5 bases and J gave up 1 base, with 7 bases separating them. Per the germline V gene, CDR1 is MRHNA and CDR2 is SNTAGT. This CDR3 is CASSNGGTDTQYF. For the CDR3, the DNA is TGTGCCAGCAGTAACGGAGGCACAGATACGCAGTATTTT.

This sequence joins TRBV7-2 and TRBJ1-6; D gene ambiguous. With 5 bases removed from V and 7 bases from J, the gap between germline ends came to 24 bases. The CDR3 has 18 residues. Germline CDR1 is SGHTA and CDR2 is FQGNSA. CDR3 DNA: TGTGCCAGCAGCCCGGGCCAACTCCTGCGCCCCGGCAATTCACCCCTCCACTTT. Translated, it gives CASSPGQLLRPGNSPLHF.

The V gene is TRBV7-9, the J gene TRBJ2-3, with D maybe TRBD2 (5 bases). The germline V gene encodes CDR1 SEHNR and CDR2 FQNEAQ (reference sequence). V lost 3 bases and J 4 bases, leaving 11 bases between the germline ends. CDR3 length: 14 amino acids. CDR3 DNA: TGTGCCAGCAGCTTGACCGATAGCGCAGATACGCAGTATTTT. Amino acids: CASSLTDSADTQYF. The entire variable domain, with the rest obtained from reference TRBV7-9 and TRBJ2-3, is as follows: DTGVSQNPRHKITKRGQNVTFRCDPISEHNRLYWYRQTLGQGPEFLTYFQNEAQLEKSRLLSDRFSAERPKGSFSTLEIQRTEQGDSAMYLCASSLTDSADTQYFGPGTRLTVL.

This clone was recorded a few times. The gene calls are TRBV6-5 and TRBJ2-5; possible D gene TRBD2, 5 bases. Germline-derived CDR1 and CDR2 are MNHEY and SVGAGI. The ends were cut back, 3 bases at V and 6 bases at J, with 14 bases in the middle. This CDR3 is 14 amino acids long. CDR3 DNA sequence: TGTGCCAGCAGTTATGCCGGGGTCCCCAAGACCCAGTACTTC. Protein sequence: CASSYAGVPKTQYF.

This clone has a handful of counts. CDR3 region: CSVDTGEETQYF. For the CDR3, the DNA is TGCAGCGTAGACACAGGGGAAGAGACCCAGTACTTC. The J gene is TRBJ2-5, the V gene TRBV29-1; 7 bases are a match to TRBD1. The CDR3 runs to 12 residues. Trimming removed 6 bases from V and 3 bases from J; junction bases left unmatched: 4. The germline V gene has CDR1 SQVTM and CDR2 ANQGSEA.